Presented here are 19 T cell receptor beta chains from one specimen sequenced in a study of T-cell reconstitution after alpha-beta-depleted transplantation in children. This sample's TCRbeta library carried unique molecular identifier barcodes. TCRdb reanalysed the PCR reads using MiXCR and keeps one entry per CDR3 protein. The repertoire holds under 400,000 distinct CDR3 sequences, with 20% to 30% as singletons. The sequencing used PBMCs, mostly from graft donor cells, collected 180 days after TCRalphabeta/CD19-depleted stem cell transplant. These receptors were taken from a male patient younger than 18 who had a stem cell transplant for acute lymphoblastic leukemia, so the T cells may come from the graft donor.

The chain joins TRBV6-1 to TRBJ2-5, with D tentatively TRBD1 (6 bases). The CDR3 totals 15 residues. Trimming took 4 bases from V and 2 from J, leaving 14 bases between them. Per the germline V gene, CDR1 is MNHNS and CDR2 is SASEGT. The CDR3 sequence: CASSANRVPQETQYF. In DNA, the CDR3 is TGTGCCAGCAGTGCCAACAGGGTCCCACAAGAGACCCAGTACTTC.

The genes are TRBV20-1 and TRBJ1-4; 7 nucleotides line up with TRBD1. The CDR3 is 13 residues long. The junction had 5 bases not matched to a gene; V was cut back by 6 bases and J by 4 bases. Looked up from germline, CDR1 is DFQATT and CDR2 is SNEGSKA (reference sequence). CDR3 protein: CSAVQGLNEKLFF. CDR3 in DNA: TGCAGTGCCGTACAGGGGCTTAATGAAAAACTGTTTTTT.

This chain connects TRBV10-3 to TRBJ2-1; TRBD2 matches at 12 bases. CDR3 length equals 14 residues. V shed 3 bases, J shed 8 bases, and the junction held 2 bases outside the gene matches. Germline values: CDR1 ENHRY, CDR2 SYGVKD. The chain's CDR3 is CAISDLAGGYEQFF. The DNA for the CDR3 is TGTGCCATCAGTGATCTAGCGGGAGGGTATGAGCAGTTCTTC.

The V and J genes are TRBV7-6 and TRBJ2-3, with 9 bases lining up with TRBD2. This CDR3 spans 17 amino acids. Germline-derived CDR1 and CDR2 are SGHVS and FNYEAQ. V trimming: 4 bases; J trimming: 7 bases; junction bases outside the gene matches: 15. The CDR3 is CASSSGPAGGPGNTQYF. CDR3 coding DNA: TGTGCCAGCAGCTCAGGGCCTGCGGGAGGGCCGGGTAATACGCAGTATTTT. The full variable domain, its missing parts supplied by reference TRBV7-6 and TRBJ2-3, is GAGVSQSPRYKVTKRGQDVALRCDPISGHVSLYWYRQALGQGPEFLTYFNYEAQQDKSGLPNDRFSAERPEGSISTLTIQRTEQRDSAMYRCASSSGPAGGPGNTQYFGPGTRLTVL.

The chain is built from TRBV11-2 and TRBJ1-3; D unclear. Germline V gives CDR1 SGHAT, CDR2 FQNNGV. The V end lost 1 base, the J end lost 4 bases, and 11 bases lay between the germline ends. This CDR3 contains 15 residues. The CDR3 region is CASSLGKFSGNTIYF. CDR3 nucleotides: TGTGCCAGCAGCTTAGGAAAGTTTTCCGGAAACACCATATATTTT.

V usage is TRBV20-1 and J usage is TRBJ2-1; no definite D call. This CDR3 has 12 residues. Trimming stripped 7 bases from V and 4 bases from J, with 11 bases between. The germline V gene has CDR1 DFQATT and CDR2 SNEGSKA (reference sequence). CDR3 in amino acids: CSDRFGYNEQFF. The CDR3, as DNA: TGCAGTGATCGCTTCGGGTACAATGAGCAGTTCTTC.

With respect to this clonotype: Germline and junction disagree at one end, which may indicate a read error. J is TRBJ2-5 and V is TRBV10-3, with a tentative D call TRBD1 (6 bases). Germline values: CDR1 ENHRY, CDR2 SYGVKD. The CDR3 totals 13 residues. Here the CDR3 reads CAISGTGMETQHF. CDR3 in DNA: TGTGCCATCAGTGGTACAGGGATGGAGACCCAGCACTTC.

This clonotype was counted at least ten times. The chain employs TRBV12-3 or TRBV12-4 and TRBJ2-7; perhaps D is TRBD1 or TRBD2 (6 bases each). The CDR3 spans 13 residues. Trimming pared 6 bases from V and 2 bases from J, leaving 11 bases between. CDR3 DNA sequence: TGTGCCAGCAGCCAAGGGGGGCCCTACGAGCAGTACTTC. As protein: CASSQGGPYEQYF.

The genes are TRBV20-1 and TRBJ2-5; D is unclear. The germline gives CDR1 DFQATT, CDR2 SNEGSKA (reference sequence). V dropped 1 base and J dropped 7 bases, with 7 bases sitting between them. CDR3 length: 11 amino acids. CDR3 sequence (DNA): TGCAGTGCTAGAGTTTTCGTGACCCAGTACTTC. Protein product: CSARVFVTQYF.

The chain joins TRBV7-9 to TRBJ2-7; perhaps TRBD1 as D (6 bases). CDR1 and CDR2 (germline): SEHNR, FQNEAQ (reference sequence). This CDR3 is built from 15 residues. Trimming stripped 4 bases from V and 1 base from J, with 14 bases between. CDR3 sequence (DNA): TGTGCCAGCAGCTCTCGGGCAGGGGTGTCCTACGAGCAGTACTTC. It is translated as CASSSRAGVSYEQYF.

This chain uses TRBV20-1 with TRBJ1-5, with D hard to call. Germline V CDR1 and CDR2: DFQATT, SNEGSKA (reference sequence). The CDR3 sequence is 12 residues long. The V end lost 4 bases, the J end lost 4 bases, and 8 bases lay between the germline ends. The CDR3 DNA is TGCAGTGCTAATTGGCTGAATCAGCCCCAGCATTTT. Translated: CSANWLNQPQHF.

This clonotype was detected many times. J is TRBJ2-6 and V is TRBV5-1, with D possibly being TRBD2 (6 bases). The V gene's germline CDR1 is SGHRS and CDR2 YFSETQ. The V end lost 0 bases, the J end lost 13 bases, and 11 bases lay between the germline ends. This CDR3 spans 13 amino acids. The CDR3 sequence: CASSLAAGNVLTF. CDR3 nucleotides: TGCGCCAGCAGCTTGGCTGCGGGGAATGTCCTGACTTTC. Full variable domain (outside the CDR3, taken from reference TRBV5-1 and TRBJ2-6): KAGVTQTPRYLIKTRGQQVTLSCSPISGHRSVSWYQQTPGQGLQFLFEYFSETQRNKGNFPGRFSGRQFSNSRSEMNVSTLELGDSALYLCASSLAAGNVLTFGAGSRLTVL.

The chain uses TRBV5-4 and TRBJ2-2; D gene ambiguous. The CDR3 is 15 residues long. V was trimmed by 3 bases and J by 6 bases, leaving 15 bases between them. Germline V gives CDR1 SGHNT, CDR2 YYREEE (reference sequence). The CDR3 sequence: CASSSRVPAAGELFF. CDR3 DNA sequence: TGTGCCAGCAGCTCCCGTGTCCCCGCGGCCGGGGAGCTGTTTTTT. Full variable domain (outside the CDR3, taken from reference TRBV5-4 and TRBJ2-2): ETGVTQSPTHLIKTRGQQVTLRCSSQSGHNTVSWYQQALGQGPQFIFQYYREEENGRGNFPPRFSGLQFPNYSSELNVNALELDDSALYLCASSSRVPAAGELFFGEGSRLTVL.

The genes are TRBV20-1 and TRBJ2-3; D is perhaps TRBD1 or TRBD2 (6 bases each). V dropped 5 bases and J dropped 2 bases, with 14 bases sitting between them. This CDR3 spans 14 amino acids. The germline CDR1 and CDR2 sequences are DFQATT and SNEGSKA (reference sequence). The CDR3 spells CSAGNRGATDTQYF. The CDR3 DNA follows: TGCAGTGCTGGCAATAGGGGGGCCACAGATACGCAGTATTTT.

V is TRBV12-3 or TRBV12-4 and J is TRBJ2-2; TRBD1 is a possible D gene (5 bases). This CDR3 region has 13 residues. Trimming removed 5 bases from V and 6 bases from J, with 10 bases in between. CDR3 bases: TGTGCCAGCAGTATTACAGGTTCCGGGGAGCTGTTTTTT. Amino acid sequence: CASSITGSGELFF.

The rearrangement uses TRBV7-6 and TRBJ2-7; TRBD1 might be the D (5 bases). The germline CDR1 and CDR2 sequences are SGHVS and FNYEAQ. The V end lost 5 bases, the J end lost 2 bases, and 19 bases lay between the germline ends. The CDR3 runs to 16 residues. CDR3 sequence (DNA): TGTGCCAGCAGCCAAGGGGTGGCCCCTTTAACCTACGAGCAGTACTTC. It is translated as CASSQGVAPLTYEQYF.

This rearrangement joins TRBV12-3 or TRBV12-4 to TRBJ1-5; TRBD1 is a possible D gene (5 bases). The CDR3 spans 15 residues. Trimming removed 5 bases from V and 0 bases from J, with 11 bases in between. CDR3 coding DNA: TGTGCCAGCAGTCTGCGGGACTATAGCAATCAGCCCCAGCATTTT. Translated: CASSLRDYSNQPQHF.

This chain joins TRBV7-8 and TRBJ2-3, with a possible D match to TRBD1 (5 bases). Germline CDR1 is SGHVS and CDR2 is FQNEAQ. Trimming took off 5 bases at V and 2 bases at J, with 14 bases between the two ends. The CDR3 runs 15 residues. DNA of the CDR3: TGTGCCAGCAGCCTACGACAGTGGTTCACAGATACGCAGTATTTT. This sequence encodes CASSLRQWFTDTQYF.

The gene calls are TRBV6-5 and TRBJ1-1; D unresolved. V shed 6 bases and J shed 0 bases, with 11 bases lying between them. In germline, CDR1 is MNHEY, CDR2 SVGAGI. The CDR3 covers 14 residues. In nucleotides, the CDR3 is TGTGCCAGCAGATACGGGAACATGAACACTGAAGCTTTCTTT. It yields the protein CASRYGNMNTEAFF.